The present entry profiles one TCR beta chain with its context. Antigen unknown. This sample is drawn from a study of T cell responses to AZD1222 COVID-19 vaccine. Germline V gene data show CDR1 as SGHNT and CDR2 as YYREEE (reference sequence). Trimming left V 0 bases short and J 2 bases short, with 9 bases between. The CDR3 spans 14 residues. Here immunoSEQ multiplex PCR was the method, and the copy in TCRdb shows in-frame clones only, minus some. The repertoire holds around 140,000 clones, with 90% as singletons. Study-wide findings and caveats: Clonal diversity was possibly underestimated, and white British individuals and females predominated among donors. Baseline antibody screening turned up just six or seven seropositive AZD1222 recipients.

The input for sequencing was peripheral blood, taken on day 0 of AZD1222 vaccination. The clonotype originates from an adult in good health. The genes are TRBV5-4 and TRBJ2-7, with D maybe TRBD1 (5 bases). This CDR3 is CASSLDDRPYEQYF. As DNA, the CDR3 is TGTGCCAGCAGCTTGGACGACAGACCCTACGAGCAGTACTTC.